One sample yielded the 13 T cell receptor beta chains listed below, sequenced in a study of shared clonotypes between healthy human individuals. The protocol was immunoSEQ multiplex PCR, while the TCRdb copy is restricted to in-frame clones and leaves out a portion. This sample has more than 1.2 million clones; just under 99% occur once, and the top ten carry roughly 0.36%. The sequencing sample was made of naive CD4+ T cells sorted from blood. The sample's subset: CD45RA+ positively selected. The source is a man aged 30 to 39 in good health.

The chain carries TRBV10-1 and TRBJ2-1; 8 nucleotides align to TRBD1. CDR3 size: 16 residues. Germline V CDR1 and CDR2: WNHNN, SYGVQD (reference sequence). V gave up 0 bases and J gave up 7 bases; unmatched junction bases: 8. CDR3 sequence reads: CASSESPGQVLNEQFF. The CDR3 DNA is TGCGCCAGCAGTGAGTCACCGGGACAGGTTTTGAATGAGCAGTTCTTC.

The chain couples TRBV30 to TRBJ2-3; 8 bases fit TRBD1. Germline CDR1 is GTSNPN and CDR2 is SVGIG (reference sequence). V shed 0 bases, J shed 1 base, and the junction held 3 bases outside the gene matches. The CDR3 is 15 residues long. CDR3 loop: CAWSVQGVRTDTQYF. The CDR3 region has the DNA TGTGCCTGGAGTGTACAGGGGGTTCGCACAGATACGCAGTATTTT.

V is TRBV6-5 and J is TRBJ2-7; 9 bases match TRBD1. This CDR3 is built from 13 residues. CDR1 MNHEY and CDR2 SVGAGI come from the germline V gene. J was trimmed by 4 bases and V by 6 bases; bases with no gene match: 4. CDR3 loop: CASRTGGRYEQYF. The CDR3 nucleotides read TGTGCCAGCAGAACAGGGGGCCGATACGAGCAGTACTTC.

The rearrangement uses TRBV7-2 and TRBJ1-4; D possibly corresponds to TRBD1 (6 bases). The CDR3 spans 15 residues. Trimming took off 2 bases at V and 5 bases at J, with 12 bases between the two ends. The germline gives CDR1 SGHTA, CDR2 FQGNSA. CDR3 sequence reads: CASSLRGGGNEKLFF. CDR3 nucleotides: TGTGCCAGCAGCTTACGAGGGGGAGGAAATGAAAAACTGTTTTTT.

The CDR3 DNA sequence: TGTGCCAGCACCAATAGCGGGACAACGACTGAAGCTTTCTTT. Translated: CASTNSGTTTEAFF. This chain connects TRBV6-1 to TRBJ1-1; TRBD1 might be the D (6 bases). Between the trimmed V and J ends, which lost 7 bases and 5 bases, there was a span of 17 bases. Germline CDR1 is MNHNS and CDR2 is SASEGT. The CDR3 extends over 14 amino acids.

The V call is TRBV10-3, the J call TRBJ2-1; D possibly corresponds to TRBD2 (6 bases). Germline V CDR1 and CDR2: ENHRY, SYGVKD. This CDR3 region has 15 residues. V was clipped by 1 base and J by 9 bases, with 16 bases between them. In DNA form, the CDR3 reads TGTGCCATCAGTGAGTTGGAAGCAAGGAGGGGTGAGCAGTTCTTC. Amino acid sequence: CAISELEARRGEQFF.

The chain carries TRBV5-4 and TRBJ2-7; no clear D. Germline CDR1 SGHNT, CDR2 YYREEE (reference sequence). V lost 0 bases to trimming and J lost 3 bases, with 16 bases between them. This CDR3 has 16 amino acids. The CDR3 region is CASSLEATGWDYEQYF. CDR3 sequence (DNA): TGTGCCAGCAGCTTGGAAGCTACGGGCTGGGACTACGAGCAGTACTTC. Complete variable domain (other parts from reference TRBV5-4 and TRBJ2-7): ETGVTQSPTHLIKTRGQQVTLRCSSQSGHNTVSWYQQALGQGPQFIFQYYREEENGRGNFPPRFSGLQFPNYSSELNVNALELDDSALYLCASSLEATGWDYEQYFGPGTRLTVT.

About this clone: Additional DNA sequences in this sample encode the identical CDR3. The rearrangement joins TRBV5-5 to TRBJ2-2; D might be TRBD1 (5 bases). Germline V gene data show CDR1 as SGHKS and CDR2 as YYEKEE (reference sequence). The CDR3 length is 13 residues. The V gene lost 4 bases and the J gene lost 2 bases, with 6 bases spanning the gap. CDR3 sequence (DNA): TGTGCCAGCAGCAGGGGTAACACCGGGGAGCTGTTTTTT. This gives the protein CASSRGNTGELFF. The variable domain in full, with the rest retrieved from reference TRBV5-5 and TRBJ2-2, is DAGVTQSPTHLIKTRGQQVTLRCSPISGHKSVSWYQQVLGQGPQFIFQYYEKEERGRGNFPDRFSARQFPNYSSELNVNALLLGDSALYLCASSRGNTGELFFGEGSRLTVL.

The rearrangement uses TRBV2 and TRBJ2-4; TRBD1 matches 10 bases. The CDR3 is made up of 15 amino acids. CDR1 and CDR2 (germline): SNHLY, FYNNEI. Germline trimming cut 7 bases from V and 1 base from J; bases unmatched to any gene: 4. The CDR3 bases are TGTGCCAGCATGACAGGGGGCTATGCCAAAAACATTCAGTACTTC. This codes for CASMTGGYAKNIQYF.

CDR3 loop: CASSPFDGTYEQYF. DNA of the CDR3: TGTGCCAGCAGTCCTTTCGACGGAACCTACGAGCAGTACTTC. The chain links TRBV6-5 to TRBJ2-7; D unclear. Germline assignment: CDR1 MNHEY and CDR2 SVGAGI. V lost 5 bases to trimming and J lost 2 bases, with 13 bases between them. This CDR3 is 14 amino acids long.

V gene TRBV7-9 combines with J gene TRBJ1-1; D remains ambiguous. The CDR3 totals 14 residues. V was trimmed by 2 bases and J by 4 bases, leaving 11 bases between them. Germline CDR1 SEHNR, CDR2 FQNEAQ (reference sequence). The CDR3 here is CASSLYPRVTEAFF. The CDR3 bases are TGTGCCAGCAGCTTATATCCGCGAGTCACTGAAGCTTTCTTT.

V and J are TRBV6-1 and TRBJ2-6; D is undetermined. The CDR3 is 15 residues long. In germline, CDR1 is MNHNS, CDR2 SASEGT. V was trimmed by 3 bases and J by 2 bases, leaving 8 bases between them. In nucleotides, the CDR3 is TGTGCCAGCAGTGAGGGGTTTGCTGGGGCCAACGTCCTGACTTTC. Amino acid sequence: CASSEGFAGANVLTF.

This chain uses TRBV25-1 with TRBJ2-7; D not certain. V was cut by 1 base and J by 5 bases, with 6 bases left in between. The CDR3 runs to 12 residues. The V gene's germline CDR1 is MGHDK and CDR2 SYGVNS. The CDR3 sequence: CASSEWWNEQYF. The DNA of the CDR3 is TGTGCCAGCAGTGAATGGTGGAACGAGCAGTACTTC.